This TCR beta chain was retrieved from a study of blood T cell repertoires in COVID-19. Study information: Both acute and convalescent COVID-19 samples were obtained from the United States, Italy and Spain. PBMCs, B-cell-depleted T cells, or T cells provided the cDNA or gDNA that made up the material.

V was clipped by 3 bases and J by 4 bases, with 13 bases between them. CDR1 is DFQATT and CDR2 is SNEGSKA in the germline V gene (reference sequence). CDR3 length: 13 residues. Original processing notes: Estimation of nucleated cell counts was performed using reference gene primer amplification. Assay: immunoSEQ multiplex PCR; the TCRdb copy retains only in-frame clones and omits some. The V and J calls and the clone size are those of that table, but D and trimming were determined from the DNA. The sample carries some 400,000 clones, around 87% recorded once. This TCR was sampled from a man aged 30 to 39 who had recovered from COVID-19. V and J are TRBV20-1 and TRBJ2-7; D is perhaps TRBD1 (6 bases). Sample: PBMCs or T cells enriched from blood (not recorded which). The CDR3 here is CSASMGAKYEQYF. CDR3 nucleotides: TGCAGTGCTAGTATGGGGGCCAAGTACGAGCAGTACTTC.